This TCR beta chain was captured by sequencing in a study of blood T cell repertoires in COVID-19 (dated by TCRdb to the early 2020s). For the study in its entirety: Samples covering the acute and convalescent phases of COVID-19 were provided by collaborators in the United States, Italy and Spain. The prospective study material was composed of cDNA or gDNA derived from T cells, B-cell-depleted T cells, or PBMCs. Subjects who had been exposed to COVID-19, were actively infected with it, or had recovered from it provided the deeply sampled blood TCRbeta repertoires that made up the dataset. The repertoires were released in a freely available public database intended as a resource for research on the immune response to SARS-CoV-2. The samples were drawn from the first 160 participants of the ongoing ImmuneRACE study and from over a thousand subjects provided by 6 global collaborators. The sample metadata nearly always contained a de-identified subject ID, COVID-19 status, age in years and sex. Where HLA class I and class II types were available, the types were taken from metadata supplied by the sample provider, not from assay-based typing.

This clone was seen a handful of times. The antigen it recognizes is unknown. Base qualities are not recorded, but no much larger clone differs from it by a single base. CDR1 and CDR2, looked up from the germline V gene, are SGHRS and YFSETQ. The V end loses 4 bases and the J end loses 2 bases, and a stretch of 15 bases separates them. Counted from cysteine to phenylalanine, this CDR3 has 15 amino acids. Only the CDR3 portion is preserved as DNA: 45 bases, with reading frame beginning at the first base. TCRbeta CDR3 regions were amplified from genomic DNA using the immunoSEQ Assay, a bias-controlled multiplex PCR. The source study handled its data this way. Within the assay, amplification of reference gene primers was used to estimate how many nucleated cells each sample contained. To quantify the absolute abundance of each unique TCRbeta CDR3 rearrangement, sequence reads were collapsed and filtered. Productive Simpson clonality was computed per sample as the square root of Simpson's diversity index over productive rearrangements. The clones in this table, taken by TCRdb from immuneACCESS, are in-frame only. Not every clone is retained; where verified, under half of the shortfall comes from an unresolved V gene, and the cause of the rest is unknown. D and trimming were read from the DNA, whereas the V and J calls and clone size are those reported in that table. The sample contains tens of thousands of clones, almost 85% of them found a single time. More than 8% of the sample is in the top ten clones.

Whole blood was collected in K2EDTA tubes by collaborating institutions according to the institutions' own protocols. For TCRbeta analysis, collaborators shipped samples as frozen whole blood, isolated PBMCs, or DNA extracted from either of those sample types. General findings and caveats noted by the study authors: The amount of clinical and demographic metadata varied by source and participant and was provided uncurated.

The sequence joins TRBV5-1 to TRBJ1-2, with a weak D call of TRBD1 (6 bases match). The receptor's source is a human donor in a cohort sampled during active COVID-19. Sequences were obtained from peripheral blood. The CDR3 loop reads CASSPRRQENYGYTF. In nucleotides, the sequence is TGCGCCAGCAGCCCCCGACGACAGGAGAACTATGGCTACACCTTC.